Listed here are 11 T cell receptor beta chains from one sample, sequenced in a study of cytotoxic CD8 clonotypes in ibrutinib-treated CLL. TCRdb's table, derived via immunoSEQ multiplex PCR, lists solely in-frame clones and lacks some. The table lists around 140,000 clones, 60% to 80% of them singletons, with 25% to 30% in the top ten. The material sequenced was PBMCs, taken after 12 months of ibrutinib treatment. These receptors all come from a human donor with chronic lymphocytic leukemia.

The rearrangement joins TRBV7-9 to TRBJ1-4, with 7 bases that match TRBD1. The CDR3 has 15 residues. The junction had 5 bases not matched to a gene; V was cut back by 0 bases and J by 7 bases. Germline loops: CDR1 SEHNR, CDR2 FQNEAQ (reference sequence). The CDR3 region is CASSLARTGGEKLFF. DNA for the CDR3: TGTGCCAGCAGCTTAGCCCGGACAGGCGGTGAAAAACTGTTTTTT.

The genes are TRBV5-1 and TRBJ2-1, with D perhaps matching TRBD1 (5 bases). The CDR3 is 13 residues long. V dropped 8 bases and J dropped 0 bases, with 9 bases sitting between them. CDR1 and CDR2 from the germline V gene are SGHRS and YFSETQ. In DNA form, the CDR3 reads TGCGCCAGTACAGACAGCTCCTACAATGAGCAGTTCTTC. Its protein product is CASTDSSYNEQFF.

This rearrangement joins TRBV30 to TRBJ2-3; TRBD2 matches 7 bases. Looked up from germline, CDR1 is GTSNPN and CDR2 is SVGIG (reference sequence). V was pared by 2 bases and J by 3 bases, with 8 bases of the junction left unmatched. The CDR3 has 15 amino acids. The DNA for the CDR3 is TGTGCCTGGAGTACGACAGCGGGACTGACAGATACGCAGTATTTT. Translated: CAWSTTAGLTDTQYF.

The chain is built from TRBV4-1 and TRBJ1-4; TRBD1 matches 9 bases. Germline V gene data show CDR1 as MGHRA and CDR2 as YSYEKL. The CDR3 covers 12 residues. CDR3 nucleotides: TGCGCGAGTAGTACAGGGGGCGAAAAACTGTTTTTT. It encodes CASSTGGEKLFF.

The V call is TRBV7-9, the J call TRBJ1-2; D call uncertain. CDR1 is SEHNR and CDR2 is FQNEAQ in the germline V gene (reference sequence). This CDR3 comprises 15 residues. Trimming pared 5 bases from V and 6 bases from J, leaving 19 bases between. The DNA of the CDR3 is TGTGCCAGCAGCCAAGTGGGGTTTTGGGGAGATGGCTACACCTTC. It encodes CASSQVGFWGDGYTF.

This chain's CDR3 is CASSSEWNTEAFF. In DNA, the CDR3 is TGTGCCAGCAGCTCCGAGTGGAACACTGAAGCTTTCTTT. This chain connects TRBV7-6 to TRBJ1-1; no clear D gene. CDR1 is SGHVS and CDR2 is FNYEAQ in the germline V gene. Deletions cut 4 bases from V and 1 base from J, with 7 bases between. This CDR3 has 13 residues.

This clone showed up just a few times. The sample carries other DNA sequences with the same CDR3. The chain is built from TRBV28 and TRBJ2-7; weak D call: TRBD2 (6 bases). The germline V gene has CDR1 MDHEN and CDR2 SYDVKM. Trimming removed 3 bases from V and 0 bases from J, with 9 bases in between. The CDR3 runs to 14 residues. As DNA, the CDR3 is TGTGCCAGCAGTTTTGGAGGGAGCTCCTACGAGCAGTACTTC. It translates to CASSFGGSSYEQYF.

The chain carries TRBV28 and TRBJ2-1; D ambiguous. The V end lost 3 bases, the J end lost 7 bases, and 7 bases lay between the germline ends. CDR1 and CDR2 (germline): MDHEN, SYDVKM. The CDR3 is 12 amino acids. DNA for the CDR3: TGTGCCAGCAGTTTTCGACGAAATGAGCAGTTCTTC. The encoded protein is CASSFRRNEQFF.

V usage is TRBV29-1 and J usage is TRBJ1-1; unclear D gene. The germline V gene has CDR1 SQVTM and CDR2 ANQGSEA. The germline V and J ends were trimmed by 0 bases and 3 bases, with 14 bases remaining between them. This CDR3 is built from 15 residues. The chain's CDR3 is CSVEDLGPSDTEAFF. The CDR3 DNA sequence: TGCAGCGTTGAAGATCTCGGACCCTCGGACACTGAAGCTTTCTTT. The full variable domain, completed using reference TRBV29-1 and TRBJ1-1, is SAVISQKPSRDICQRGTSLTIQCQVDSQVTMMFWYRQQPGQSLTLIATANQGSEATYESGFVIDKFPISRPNLTFSTLTVSNMSPEDSSIYLCSVEDLGPSDTEAFFGQGTRLTVV.

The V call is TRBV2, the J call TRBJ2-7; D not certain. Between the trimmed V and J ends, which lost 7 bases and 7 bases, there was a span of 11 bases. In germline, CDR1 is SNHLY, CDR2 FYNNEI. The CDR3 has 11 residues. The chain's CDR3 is CASTAVQEQYF. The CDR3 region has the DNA TGTGCCAGCACGGCAGTACAAGAGCAGTACTTC.

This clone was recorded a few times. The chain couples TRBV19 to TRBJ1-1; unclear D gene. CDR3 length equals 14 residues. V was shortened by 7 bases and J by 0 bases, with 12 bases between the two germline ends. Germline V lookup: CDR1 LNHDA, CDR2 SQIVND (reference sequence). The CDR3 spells CASKAANMNTEAFF. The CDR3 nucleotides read TGTGCCAGTAAGGCAGCAAACATGAACACTGAAGCTTTCTTT. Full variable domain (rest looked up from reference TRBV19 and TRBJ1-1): DGGITQSPKYLFRKEGQNVTLSCEQNLNHDAMYWYRQDPGQGLRLIYYSQIVNDFQKGDIAEGYSVSREKKESFPLTVTSAQKNPTAFYLCASKAANMNTEAFFGQGTRLTVV.